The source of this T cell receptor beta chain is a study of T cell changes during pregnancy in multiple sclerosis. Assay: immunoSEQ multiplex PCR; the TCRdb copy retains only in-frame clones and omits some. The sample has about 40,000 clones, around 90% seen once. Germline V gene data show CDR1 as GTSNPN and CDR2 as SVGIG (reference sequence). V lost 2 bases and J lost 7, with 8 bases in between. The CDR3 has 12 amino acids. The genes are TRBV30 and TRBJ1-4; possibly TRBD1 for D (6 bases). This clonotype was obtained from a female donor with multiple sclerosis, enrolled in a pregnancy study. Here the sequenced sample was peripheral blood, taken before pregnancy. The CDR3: CAWSTGIEKLFF. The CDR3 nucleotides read TGTGCCTGGAGTACAGGGATTGAAAAACTGTTTTTT.